This T cell receptor beta chain appears in the sequencing data of a study of blood T cell repertoires in COVID-19. Turning to the study itself: Material from acute and convalescent COVID-19 was sourced from the United States, Italy and Spain. In each case, the material was cDNA or gDNA derived from T cells, B-cell-depleted T cells, or PBMCs.

Trimming at V came to 4 bases and at J to 8 bases, leaving 15 bases not matched to a gene. Germline CDR1 and CDR2: SGHVS and FNYEAQ. The CDR3 extends over 16 amino acids. Authors' analysis steps: Amplification of reference gene primers provided the estimated nucleated cell counts. TCRdb's copy holds only in-frame clones and misses some; the assay was immunoSEQ multiplex PCR. V, J and clone size are taken as reported in that table, and D and trimming were inferred from the DNA itself. The sample has around 100,000 clones, roughly four fifths seen once. This sequence originates from a human donor in a cohort sampled during active COVID-19. The material sequenced was peripheral blood. V is TRBV7-6 and J is TRBJ1-2; 8 bases fit TRBD1. The CDR3 bases are TGTGCCAGCAGCTCGAACCCGACAGGGGTCCGAGGGGGCTACACCTTC. Translating gives CASSSNPTGVRGGYTF.